This entry describes one T cell receptor beta chain. What it binds is unknown. V dropped 3 bases and J dropped 0 bases, with 3 bases sitting between them. Germline V gene lookup returns CDR1 KGHSY and CDR2 FQNENV. The length of the CDR3 is 12 residues. This entry belongs to a study of CD8 T cells in Susac syndrome. RNA in amounts of about 0.5 to 1 ug was reverse transcribed with random hexamers. By means of immunoSEQ multiplex PCR, TCR beta CDR3 spanning 54 Vbeta and 13 Jbeta underwent amplification. MiXCR, applied by TCRdb to the immunoSEQ multiplex PCR reads, yields one record per CDR3 protein. The data hold roughly 200,000 distinct CDR3 sequences, with approximately 96% observed a single time. Whole-study results and caveats: As the study acknowledged, the number of individuals in its TCR sequencing and HLA analysis was relatively small.

Sequencing targeted TCR beta in blood CD8+ and CD4+ T cells. The multiple sclerosis control group comprised treatment-naive patients with stable or active relapsing-remitting disease. This sequence originates from a human donor with multiple sclerosis. The J gene is TRBJ2-7, the V gene TRBV16; D ambiguous. The sequenced sample consisted of CD4+ T cells from PBMCs. The CDR3, as DNA: TGTGCCAGCAGCCAGAACTCCTACGAGCAGTACTTC. Encoded protein: CASSQNSYEQYF.